These 3 T cell receptor beta chains were sequenced from one sample in a study of shared T cell receptors in the human thymus. The protocol was immunoSEQ multiplex PCR, while the TCRdb copy is restricted to in-frame clones and leaves out a portion. Of 700,000 to 750,000 clones in the sample, 80% to 90% are singletons; the top ten hold around 0.0099%. This sample was shared with a second study, whose subject was human thymus T cells.

Sequenced sample: thymocytes. These TCRs come from a girl under three years old with a congenital heart defect.

The chain is built from TRBV4-2 and TRBJ1-5; TRBD1 is a possible D gene (6 bases). Trimming stripped 2 bases from V and 4 bases from J, with 15 bases between. The length of the CDR3 is 16 residues. In germline, CDR1 is LGHNA, CDR2 YNFKEQ. CDR3 sequence: CASSQYTGLGNQPQHF. The DNA for the CDR3 is TGTGCCAGCAGCCAATACACAGGGTTGGGGAATCAGCCCCAGCATTTT.

V gene TRBV10-3 combines with J gene TRBJ2-2, with D maybe TRBD1 (6 bases). V shed 9 bases and J shed 6 bases, with 11 bases lying between them. The CDR3 extends over 12 amino acids. From germline, CDR1 is ENHRY and CDR2 SYGVKD. CDR3 protein: CAIRTAPGELFF. CDR3 coding DNA: TGTGCCATTAGGACAGCCCCCGGGGAGCTGTTTTTT.

This clone was observed once. J is TRBJ2-2 and V is TRBV27; D is uncertain. The ends were cut back, 0 bases at V and 6 bases at J, with 8 bases in the middle. CDR3 length equals 14 residues. The germline V gene encodes CDR1 MNHEY and CDR2 SMNVEV (reference sequence). The CDR3 DNA is TGTGCCAGCAGTTTATCGGCGACACCCGGGGAGCTGTTTTTT. This gives the protein CASSLSATPGELFF.